This passage covers 25 T cell receptor beta chains from one sample sequenced in a study of T cell responses to AZD1222 COVID-19 vaccine. Only in-frame clones appear in the TCRdb table, and some are missing; sequencing was by immunoSEQ multiplex PCR. The data contain approximately 190,000 clones, almost 95% of them singletons. Material: peripheral blood, obtained on day 0 of AZD1222 vaccination. The receptors come from an adult in good health.

This clone appeared once. This sequence joins TRBV5-1 and TRBJ1-2; 10 nucleotides align to TRBD1. This CDR3 region has 14 residues. Looked up from germline, CDR1 is SGHRS and CDR2 is YFSETQ. V was clipped by 4 bases and J by 4 bases; unmatched bases: 4. CDR3 sequence reads: CASSHGTGVYGYTF. CDR3 bases: TGCGCCAGCAGCCACGGGACAGGGGTCTATGGCTACACCTTC.

In this sample, this clone turned up once. This chain uses TRBV3-1 (or the pseudogene TRBV3-2) with TRBJ2-7; the match to TRBD2 covers 7 bases. CDR3 length: 13 residues. V gave up 1 base and J gave up 7 bases; unmatched junction bases: 4. Germline V gene sequence: CDR1 LGHDT, CDR2 YNNKEL (reference sequence). The CDR3 region has the DNA TGTGCCAGCAGCCAAGGTAGAGCGGGGGAGCAGTACTTC. This codes for CASSQGRAGEQYF.

The V and J genes are TRBV7-2 and TRBJ2-1, with a weak D call TRBD2 (6 bases). Germline V gene lookup returns CDR1 SGHTA and CDR2 FQGNSA. The V end was cut by 2 bases, the J end by 7 bases, with 18 bases between. This CDR3 is built from 16 residues. The CDR3 nucleotides read TGTGCCAGCAGCTTACGTGGCGGGAAGGTTATAAATGAGCAGTTCTTC. This encodes CASSLRGGKVINEQFF.

This chain joins TRBV5-6 and TRBJ2-7; no firm D call. CDR3 length: 12 amino acids. The germline V gene has CDR1 SGHDT and CDR2 YYEEEE. The V end lost 1 base, the J end lost 6 bases, and 8 bases lay between the germline ends. CDR3 bases: TGTGCCAGCAGCTTGTCGGTCGGCGAGCAGTACTTC. As protein: CASSLSVGEQYF. Based on the CDR3 plus reference TRBV5-6 and TRBJ2-7, the full variable domain is DAGVTQSPTHLIKTRGQQVTLRCSPKSGHDTVSWYQQALGQGPQFIFQYYEEEERQRGNFPDRFSGHQFPNYSSELNVNALLLGDSALYLCASSLSVGEQYFGPGTRLTVT.

As for this clone: Within the sample, other DNA sequences also encode this same CDR3. V usage is TRBV28 and J usage is TRBJ1-2; D possibly corresponds to TRBD1 (6 bases). CDR3 length: 13 amino acids. Trimming shortened V by 2 bases and J by 8 bases, and 12 bases separated the two germline ends. Germline CDR1 MDHEN, CDR2 SYDVKM. This chain's CDR3 is CASSLRGRGGYTF. The CDR3 coding sequence is TGTGCCAGCAGTTTACGGGGGCGCGGAGGCTACACCTTC.

The CDR3 DNA reads as TGTGCCACCAGTAAGTGGGGGGAGTCAGATACGCAGTATTTT. It yields the protein CATSKWGESDTQYF. The gene calls are TRBV24-1 and TRBJ2-3, with D possibly being TRBD2 (6 bases). With 6 bases removed from V and 4 bases from J, the gap between germline ends came to 13 bases. Germline assignment: CDR1 KGHDR and CDR2 SFDVKD. CDR3 size: 14 residues.

CDR3 residues: CASRKTGNLNTEAFF. CDR3 nucleotide sequence: TGTGCCAGTAGGAAGACAGGCAATCTTAACACTGAAGCTTTCTTT. This chain links TRBV6-5 with TRBJ1-1, with D possibly matching TRBD1 (6 bases). CDR3 size: 15 residues. V was trimmed by 9 bases and J by 2 bases, leaving 19 bases between them. CDR1 is MNHEY and CDR2 is SVGAGI in the germline V gene.

CDR3 amino acids: CASSQGGGNTEAFF. DNA for the CDR3: TGCGCCAGCAGTCAAGGAGGGGGGAACACTGAAGCTTTCTTT. The rearrangement joins TRBV10-2 to TRBJ1-1, with a possible D match to TRBD1 (6 bases). The CDR3 extends over 14 amino acids. V gave up 5 bases and J gave up 1 base, with 11 bases separating them. CDR1 WSHSY and CDR2 SAAADI come from the germline V gene.

The V gene is TRBV27, the J gene TRBJ2-2; tentatively, D is TRBD2 (5 bases). There are 15 residues in the CDR3. Germline loops: CDR1 MNHEY, CDR2 SMNVEV (reference sequence). Trimming removed 1 base from V and 5 bases from J, with 11 bases in between. The CDR3 DNA sequence: TGTGCCAGCAGTTTATTACGGACTCCAACCGGGGAGCTGTTTTTT. Its translation is CASSLLRTPTGELFF.

The chain links TRBV30 to TRBJ1-5; TRBD1 aligns across 10 bases. The V gene's germline CDR1 is GTSNPN and CDR2 SVGIG (reference sequence). The V gene end was trimmed by 0 bases and the J gene end by 4 bases; junction bases not matched to a gene: 3. The CDR3 is made up of 15 amino acids. In DNA form, the CDR3 reads TGTGCCTGGAGTGTGGGGGGACAGGGGAATCAGCCCCAGCATTTT. This encodes CAWSVGGQGNQPQHF. The variable domain in full, with the rest retrieved from reference TRBV30 and TRBJ1-5, is SQTIHQWPATLVQPVGSPLSLECTVEGTSNPNLYWYRQAAGRGLQLLFYSVGIGQISSEVPQNLSASRPQDRQFILSSKKLLLSDSGFYLCAWSVGGQGNQPQHFGDGTRLSIL.

The V call is TRBV9, the J call TRBJ2-1; 16 bases are a match to TRBD2. CDR1 and CDR2 (germline): SGDLS, YYNGEE. CDR3 length equals 16 residues. J was trimmed by 8 bases and V by 4 bases; bases with no gene match: 6. DNA of the CDR3: TGTGCCAGCAGCAAGCACGGGACTAGCGGGGGGGATGAGCAGTTCTTC. Its protein product is CASSKHGTSGGDEQFF.

The V gene is TRBV7-9, the J gene TRBJ1-3; a weak D match, TRBD1 (6 bases). CDR1 SEHNR and CDR2 FQNEAQ come from the germline V gene (reference sequence). Trimming pared 5 bases from V and 2 bases from J, leaving 13 bases between. The CDR3 sequence is 15 residues long. CDR3 sequence (DNA): TGTGCCAGCAGCCCACAGGGAGAGGCTGGAAACACCATATATTTT. It codes for CASSPQGEAGNTIYF.

This chain uses TRBV7-3 with TRBJ2-2; 10 nucleotides align to TRBD2. Germline CDR1 reads SGHTA; CDR2 reads FQGTGA. This CDR3 has 17 amino acids. The ends lost 5 bases at V and 5 bases at J; junction bases unmatched: 11. CDR3 protein: CASSRGLAERRTGELFF. In DNA form, the CDR3 reads TGTGCCAGCAGCCGTGGACTAGCGGAGCGGAGGACCGGGGAGCTGTTTTTT.

V and J are TRBV2 and TRBJ2-7; 10 nucleotides agree with TRBD1. Germline values: CDR1 SNHLY, CDR2 FYNNEI. The V segment lost 7 bases and the J segment 2 bases; nucleotides outside the gene matches: 8. The CDR3 length is 15 residues. The CDR3 DNA sequence: TGTGCCAGCAACCTCCGGACAGGGGGGACCTACGAGCAGTACTTC. Translating it yields CASNLRTGGTYEQYF.

V usage is TRBV19 and J usage is TRBJ2-3, with 11 positions matching TRBD2. Germline V gene data show CDR1 as LNHDA and CDR2 as SQIVND (reference sequence). This CDR3 is built from 12 residues. The V segment lost 5 bases and the J segment 11 bases; nucleotides outside the gene matches: 3. DNA for the CDR3: TGTGCCAGTAGTCCCCTAGCGGGAGGGCAGTATTTT. Its translation is CASSPLAGGQYF.

A word on this clone: One junction end does not reproduce the germline sequence, and a read error may be involved. The chain recombines TRBV7-7 with TRBJ2-7; D may be TRBD1 (6 bases). This CDR3 has 13 amino acids. Germline CDR1 reads SSHAT; CDR2 reads FNYEAQ (reference sequence). In DNA form, the CDR3 reads TGTGCTAGCAGCTCAGGGGTCGGGCGGGAGCAGTACTTC. It specifies CASSSGVGREQYF.

This chain uses TRBV21-1 with TRBJ2-1; the D segment call TRBD2 is taken from the table without a DNA check. TRBV21-1 is reported as a pseudogene. The CDR3 has 15 amino acids. The CDR3 bases are TGTGCCAGCGGGTCGGGACTAGCGTCCTACAATGAGCAGTTCTTC. Amino acids: CASGSGLASYNEQFF.

The chain recombines TRBV9 with TRBJ1-4, with unresolved D. The CDR3 has 13 amino acids. Trimming removed 3 bases from V and 7 bases from J, with 10 bases in between. CDR1 SGDLS and CDR2 YYNGEE come from the germline V gene. The CDR3 protein is CASSAEISEKLFF. CDR3 coding DNA: TGTGCCAGCAGCGCAGAAATCAGTGAAAAACTGTTTTTT.

The genes are TRBV4-1 and TRBJ1-1; D may be TRBD1 (5 bases). Germline values: CDR1 MGHRA, CDR2 YSYEKL. The CDR3 is made up of 14 amino acids. Trimming removed 6 bases from V and 1 base from J, with 12 bases in between. The CDR3 region is CASRSSDRNTEAFF. The CDR3 DNA reads TGCGCCAGCAGATCCAGTGACAGGAACACTGAAGCTTTCTTT.

The chain is built from TRBV20-1 and TRBJ2-2; D gene ambiguous. Germline CDR1 and CDR2: DFQATT and SNEGSKA (reference sequence). V gave up 3 bases and J gave up 7 bases, with 15 bases separating them. This CDR3 contains 14 residues. The CDR3 region has the DNA TGCAGTGCTAGTCGTTTTGTCCAGATCGGGGAGCTGTTTTTT. Its protein product is CSASRFVQIGELFF.

The chain is built from TRBV20-1 and TRBJ1-4, with 8 bases that match TRBD1. V was clipped by 3 bases and J by 4 bases; unmatched bases: 7. The CDR3 sequence is 15 residues long. Germline loops: CDR1 DFQATT, CDR2 SNEGSKA (reference sequence). The CDR3 nucleotides are TGCAGTGCTAGTGGCAGGGGGCGCGGTAATGAAAAACTGTTTTTT. It codes for CSASGRGRGNEKLFF.

This clone was detected once. The chain employs TRBV30 and TRBJ1-1, with 7 bases that match TRBD1. V dropped 2 bases and J dropped 1; count of bases not matched to a gene: 4. Germline V gene lookup returns CDR1 GTSNPN and CDR2 SVGIG (reference sequence). The CDR3 contains 14 residues. CDR3 protein: CAWSRDRWNTEAFF. The CDR3 nucleotides are TGTGCCTGGAGTAGGGACAGATGGAACACTGAAGCTTTCTTT.

V is TRBV24-1 and J is TRBJ1-5; 7 bases align to TRBD1. Germline lookup yields CDR1 KGHDR and CDR2 SFDVKD. J gave up 5 bases and V 0 bases, and 0 bases lay outside the gene matches. This CDR3 contains 14 residues. The CDR3 region has the DNA TGTGCCACCAGTGATTTGGGGACAGATCAGCCCCAGCATTTT. Protein product: CATSDLGTDQPQHF.

This clone was seen just once. This chain joins TRBV27 and TRBJ1-6; D not certain. The CDR3 extends over 12 amino acids. Germline CDR1 MNHEY, CDR2 SMNVEV (reference sequence). Trimming removed 3 bases at V and 9 bases at J, with 6 bases between. The CDR3 region has the DNA TGTGCCAGCAGTTTTCGTAGTTCACCCCTCCACTTT. Protein product: CASSFRSSPLHF.

The genes are TRBV28 and TRBJ2-5, with TRBD2 matching 11 bases. The V segment lost 1 base and the J segment 0 bases; nucleotides outside the gene matches: 4. Per the germline V gene, CDR1 is MDHEN and CDR2 is SYDVKM. The CDR3 runs 17 residues. CDR3 amino acids: CASSLLGTSGYQETQYF. DNA of the CDR3: TGTGCCAGCAGTTTATTGGGGACTAGCGGTTACCAAGAGACCCAGTACTTC.